The clone carrying this TCR beta chain has more than one count but fewer than ten. This sample is part of a study of T cells in Graves' hyperthyroidism and ophthalmopathy. Germline CDR1 reads SQVTM; CDR2 reads ANQGSEA. V lost 3 bases and J 6 bases, leaving 11 bases between the germline ends. The CDR3 extends over 12 amino acids. Researchers amplified the TCR beta CDR3 regions from RNA transcripts. During a first-round RT-PCR of the TCR CDR3, the HTBI primer set was used. TCRdb re-derived calls from the multiplex PCR reads in MiXCR, one entry per CDR3 protein. Of about 380,000 distinct CDR3 sequences listed, roughly 18% are singletons.

The sample comprised blood. V and J are TRBV29-1 and TRBJ1-2; D possibly corresponds to TRBD1 (5 bases). This clonotype was sampled from a man aged 18 to 29 with Graves' ophthalmopathy. The CDR3 sequence: CSVESGVNGYTF. The CDR3 DNA follows: TGCAGCGTTGAGTCGGGGGTCAATGGCTACACCTTC. The variable domain in full, with the rest retrieved from reference TRBV29-1 and TRBJ1-2, is SAVISQKPSRDICQRGTSLTIQCQVDSQVTMMFWYRQQPGQSLTLIATANQGSEATYESGFVIDKFPISRPNLTFSTLTVSNMSPEDSSIYLCSVESGVNGYTFGSGTRLTVV.